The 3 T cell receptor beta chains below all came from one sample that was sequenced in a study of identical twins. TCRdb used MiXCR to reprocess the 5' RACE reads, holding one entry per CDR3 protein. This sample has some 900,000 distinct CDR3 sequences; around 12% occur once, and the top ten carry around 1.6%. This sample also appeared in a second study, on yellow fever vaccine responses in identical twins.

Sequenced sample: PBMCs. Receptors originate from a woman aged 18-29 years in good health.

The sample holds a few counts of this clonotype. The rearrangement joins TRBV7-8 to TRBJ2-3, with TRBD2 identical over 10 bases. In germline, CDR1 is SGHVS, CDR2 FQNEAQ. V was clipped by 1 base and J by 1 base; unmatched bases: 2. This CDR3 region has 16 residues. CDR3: CASSLGSGRGTDTQYF. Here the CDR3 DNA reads TGTGCCAGCAGCTTAGGGAGCGGGAGGGGCACAGATACGCAGTATTTT.

The DNA for the CDR3 is TGTGCCAGCAGCCTGGGACTAGCGGGGATGTCTGATACGCAGTATTTT. Protein sequence: CASSLGLAGMSDTQYF. The rearrangement joins TRBV5-5 to TRBJ2-3; 13 bases match TRBD2. Germline lookup yields CDR1 SGHKS and CDR2 YYEKEE (reference sequence). This CDR3 comprises 16 residues. J gave up 6 bases and V 4 bases, and 8 bases lay outside the gene matches. Based on the CDR3 plus reference TRBV5-5 and TRBJ2-3, the full variable domain is DAGVTQSPTHLIKTRGQQVTLRCSPISGHKSVSWYQQVLGQGPQFIFQYYEKEERGRGNFPDRFSARQFPNYSSELNVNALLLGDSALYLCASSLGLAGMSDTQYFGPGTRLTVL.

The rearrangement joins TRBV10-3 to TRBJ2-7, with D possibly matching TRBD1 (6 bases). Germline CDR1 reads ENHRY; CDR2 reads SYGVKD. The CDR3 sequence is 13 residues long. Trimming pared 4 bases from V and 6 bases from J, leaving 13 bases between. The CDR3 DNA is TGTGCCATCAGTGTGGCAGGGGAAGGCGAGCAGTACTTC. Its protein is CAISVAGEGEQYF.